The clone carrying this T cell receptor (beta chain) is judged medium-sized. The target antigen is unknown. This CDR3 spans 13 amino acids. Germline loops: CDR1 MDHEN, CDR2 SYDVKM. Trimming shortened V by 6 bases and J by 7 bases, and 13 bases separated the two germline ends. TCRdb ran MiXCR on the 5' RACE reads and lists one entry per CDR3 protein. The sample includes some 7,700 distinct CDR3 sequences, approximately 9.3% of them seen just once. Time point indicated: sample taken at primary tumor resection. These data come from a study of spatial heterogeneity in lung cancer. General observations from the study: Mutation counts in tumors were tracked by counts of expanded intratumoral alpha and beta TCRs. Sequencing reached an estimated coverage of tumor T cells that was only 5.5% to 7% for alpha chains and 13% for beta chains.

This chain joins TRBV28 and TRBJ2-4; D is perhaps TRBD1 or TRBD2 (6 bases each). This clonotype was sampled from a male donor with early-stage non-small cell lung cancer. The sample here was lung tumor tissue, taken at surgery. This chain's CDR3 is CASSTRGGNIQYF. The CDR3 nucleotides read TGTGCCAGCAGCACTCGAGGGGGGAACATTCAGTACTTC.